These 9 T cell receptor beta chains were all obtained from the same sample, sequenced in a study of tumor-infiltrating lymphocytes in primary liver carcinoma. Each 20-30 mg portion of unsorted bulk tissue served as the source for co-extraction of RNA and DNA. A constant-region primer primed TCR beta cDNA synthesis from about 550 ng of total RNA. Slightly modified ARM-PCR with three nested multiplex PCR rounds yielded TCR beta libraries. The study ran its first two PCR rounds for around 9 cycles each, using TRBV1-TRBV30 forward primers and a C-beta reverse primer. From the multiplex PCR reads, TCRdb called clonotypes with MiXCR, one entry per CDR3 protein. The sample comprises roughly 120,000 distinct CDR3 sequences, 64% of which are singletons, and around 8.2% rests with the top ten. Sequencing was carried out using liver tumor tissue from sampling region 3. Subset denoted: tumor region T3, left-lateral pole. These receptors were taken from a woman aged 55-70 years with primary liver carcinoma and hepatitis B virus infection.

This clonotype was detected ten times or more. The chain joins TRBV7-9 to TRBJ2-1, with 10 positions matching TRBD2. V dropped 1 base and J dropped 8; count of bases not matched to a gene: 8. This CDR3 spans 16 amino acids. The V gene's germline CDR1 is SEHNR and CDR2 FQNEAQ (reference sequence). In DNA form, the CDR3 reads TGTGCCAGCAGCTTAGGGTCTCTAGCGGGAGCCGATGAGCAGTTCTTC. The encoded protein is CASSLGSLAGADEQFF.

In the case of this clonotype: A much larger clone sits a single nucleotide away, making a read error possible. The V and J genes are TRBV12-3 or TRBV12-4 and TRBJ2-3; TRBD2 matches at 8 bases. V lost 10 bases to trimming and J lost 1 base; unmatched junction nucleotides: 16. The CDR3 runs 17 residues. DNA of the CDR3: TGTGCCAACAGCCCCGCGGGGGGAAGTGTTCGCACAGATACGCAGTATTTT. Translation: CANSPAGGSVRTDTQYF.

As concerns this clonotype: One end of the junction is discordant with germline, which a read error may explain. The chain joins TRBV29-1 to TRBJ1-2; 10 bases agree with TRBD1. CDR1 is SQVTM and CDR2 is ANQGSEA in the germline V gene. The CDR3 loop spans 11 amino acids. CDR3 residues: CRVERDRGYTF. Written as DNA, the CDR3 is TGCAGGGTTGAAAGGGACAGGGGTTACACCTTC.

Concerning this clonotype itself: One end of the junction is discordant with germline, which a read error may explain. V gene TRBV11-3 combines with J gene TRBJ2-1; the match to TRBD2 covers 7 bases. CDR1 is SGHNT and CDR2 is YENEEA in the germline V gene. The CDR3 runs to 15 residues. CDR3 DNA sequence: TGTGCCAGCAGCCCTCGGGGTAGCGGGTATAATGAGCAGTCCTTC. The encoded protein is CASSPRGSGYNEQSF.

Only one count was recorded for this clonotype. The junction does not match germline at one end; this may be a read error. This sequence joins TRBV29-1 and TRBJ2-1; maybe TRBD1 (6 bases). The length of the CDR3 is 14 residues. Per the germline V gene, CDR1 is SQVTM and CDR2 is ANQGSEA. DNA for the CDR3: TGCAGCGGGAGCACAGGGCGACCCTACAATGAGCACTTCTTT. The encoded protein is CSGSTGRPYNEHFF.

Worth noting for this clonotype: Since the CDR3 does not end with the conserved phenylalanine or tryptophan, this likely comes from a read error. This rearrangement joins TRBV12-3 or TRBV12-4 to TRBJ2-5, with TRBD2 matching over 9 bases. The CDR3 totals 15 residues. Here the CDR3 reads CASSLRSGRGETQYS. The CDR3 DNA reads TGTGCTAGCAGTTTACGTAGCGGGAGAGGAGAGACCCAGTACTCC.

As for this clonotype: This may stem from a read error, because a much larger clone lies one nucleotide away. V gene TRBV4-1 combines with J gene TRBJ2-6; D not resolved. CDR3 length: 17 residues. CDR1 is MGHRA and CDR2 is YSYEKL in the germline V gene. The CDR3 here is CASIQIESRSGANVLTF. Here the CDR3 DNA reads TGCGCCAGCATCCAAATCGAAAGTCGCTCTGGGGCCAACGTCCTGACTTTC.

In the case of this clonotype: The junction differs from germline at one of its ends, possibly a read error. The rearrangement joins TRBV11-3 to TRBJ1-1, with TRBD1 identical over 7 bases. The germline V gene encodes CDR1 SGHNT and CDR2 YENEEA. The CDR3 extends over 14 amino acids. CDR3 nucleotide sequence: TGTACCAGCAACTTCGGGACAGTGAGCACTGAAGCTTTCTTT. The encoded protein is CTSNFGTVSTEAFF.

The chain joins TRBV11-3 to TRBJ2-1, with D tentatively TRBD1 or TRBD2 (5 bases each). Between the trimmed V and J ends, which lost 5 bases and 9 bases, there was a span of 17 bases. CDR1 and CDR2 from the germline V gene are SGHNT and YENEEA. The CDR3 is made up of 14 amino acids. In nucleotides, the CDR3 is TGTGCCAGCAGCATAGTTTTGGGGGATGTTGAGCAGTTCTTC. The encoded protein is CASSIVLGDVEQFF.